Detailed here is one T cell receptor beta chain. Its antigen remains unknown. The germline V and J ends were trimmed by 6 bases and 6 bases, with 9 bases remaining between them. The CDR3 runs 12 residues. Germline values: CDR1 ENHRY, CDR2 SYGVKD. The data originate from a study of vaccination and CD4 T cells after COVID-19. Researchers used the Oncomine TCR Beta short-read assay to sequence DNA from cultured CD4+ T cells. TCRdb fed the PCR reads into MiXCR, producing one record per CDR3 protein. The sample carries over 1,500 distinct CDR3 sequences, around 70% recorded once. Treatment here: roughly 11-day PBMC culture with coronavirus spike peptide pools or control peptides (ViraFEST assay).

The rearrangement links TRBV10-3 to TRBJ2-1, with D uncertain. The sample consisted of CD4+ T cells from blood, cultured in vitro, taken after SARS-CoV-2 vaccination. The clonotype was recovered from a human donor who had recovered from COVID-19. The CDR3 here is CAIRNRGNEQFF. The CDR3 region has the DNA TGTGCCATCAGGAACAGAGGCAATGAGCAGTTCTTC.